This T cell receptor (beta chain) was retrieved from a study of cytomegalovirus exposure and HLA in healthy donors. Study observations and caveats: In a later analysis, V- and J-gene trimming of beta chains associated with a DCLRE1C missense variant, replicated independently.

The PCR employed 60 Vbeta primers together with 13 Jbeta primers. The table came from immunoSEQ multiplex PCR; TCRdb's copy has only in-frame clones and leaves some out. The sample includes some 150,000 clones, nearly 85% seen only once; the top ten take around 3.2%. As to this clone: What it binds is not known.

The V and J ends lost 5 bases and 0 bases respectively, with 11 bases between them. In germline, CDR1 is MNHNS, CDR2 SASEGT. CDR3 length equals 15 residues. The J gene is TRBJ2-1, the V gene TRBV6-1; D is perhaps TRBD2 (6 bases). Sequencing was done on a sample of PBMCs. The TCR sequence derives from a male donor in good health and CMV-seronegative. The CDR3 here is CASSTSYYSYNEQFF. The CDR3 nucleotides read TGTGCCAGCAGTACTAGCTATTACTCCTACAATGAGCAGTTCTTC.